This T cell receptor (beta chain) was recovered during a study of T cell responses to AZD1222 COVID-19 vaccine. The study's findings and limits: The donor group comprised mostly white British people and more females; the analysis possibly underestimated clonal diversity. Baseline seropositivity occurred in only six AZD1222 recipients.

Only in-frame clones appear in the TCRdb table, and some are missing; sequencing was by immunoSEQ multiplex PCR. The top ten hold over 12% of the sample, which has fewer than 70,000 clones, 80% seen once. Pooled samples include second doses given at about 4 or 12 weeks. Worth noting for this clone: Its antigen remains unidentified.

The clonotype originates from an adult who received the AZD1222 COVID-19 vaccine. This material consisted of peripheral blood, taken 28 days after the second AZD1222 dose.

The CDR3 protein is CASRFTGGRGYTF. CDR3 coding DNA: TGTGCCAGCAGATTCACAGGGGGAAGAGGCTACACCTTC. The gene calls are TRBV5-6 and TRBJ1-2; 8 bases are shared with TRBD1. CDR1 is SGHDT and CDR2 is YYEEEE in the germline V gene. The CDR3 totals 13 residues. The V gene end was trimmed by 5 bases and the J gene end by 8 bases; junction bases not matched to a gene: 8.